The 2 T cell receptor beta chains below come from one sample, sequenced in a study of shared clonotypes between healthy human individuals. The method was immunoSEQ multiplex PCR; TCRdb's version includes in-frame clones alone and lacks a portion of them. The sample records 2 million to 2.5 million clones, approximately 95% being singletons. The sequencing sample was made of naive CD4+ T cells sorted from blood. The subset here: CD45RA+ positively selected. These receptors all stem from a man between 18 and 35 years old in good health.

The chain carries TRBV30 and TRBJ2-7; D unresolved. Deletions cut 5 bases from V and 2 bases from J, with 16 bases between. The CDR3 has 14 amino acids. Germline loops: CDR1 GTSNPN, CDR2 SVGIG (reference sequence). The CDR3 DNA is TGTGCCTGGGATCCTGGGTCTCCGCCCTACGAGCAGTACTTC. Translated, it gives CAWDPGSPPYEQYF.

This chain connects TRBV11-3 to TRBJ2-2; D is perhaps TRBD2 (6 bases). V lost 4 bases, J lost 6 bases, and 21 bases lay in between. This CDR3 has 17 amino acids. CDR1 and CDR2 (germline): SGHNT, YENEEA. CDR3 DNA sequence: TGTGCCAGCAGCTCACAGGTCCCGGGAGCCTTGGCCGGGGAGCTGTTTTTT. It codes for CASSSQVPGALAGELFF. Complete variable domain (other parts from reference TRBV11-3 and TRBJ2-2): EAGVVQSPRYKIIEKKQPVAFWCNPISGHNTLYWYLQNLGQGPELLIRYENEEAVDDSQLPKDRFSAERLKGVDSTLKIQPAELGDSAVYLCASSSQVPGALAGELFFGEGSRLTVL.